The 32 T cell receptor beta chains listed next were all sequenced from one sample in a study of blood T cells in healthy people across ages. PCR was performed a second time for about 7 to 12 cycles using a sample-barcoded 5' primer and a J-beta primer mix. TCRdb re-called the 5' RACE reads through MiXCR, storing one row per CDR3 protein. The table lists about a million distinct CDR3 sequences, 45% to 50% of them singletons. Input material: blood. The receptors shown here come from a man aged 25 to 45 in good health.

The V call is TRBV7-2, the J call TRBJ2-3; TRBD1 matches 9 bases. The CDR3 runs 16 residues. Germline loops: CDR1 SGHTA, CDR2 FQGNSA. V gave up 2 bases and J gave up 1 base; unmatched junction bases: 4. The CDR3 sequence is CASSLSGTGRTDTQYF. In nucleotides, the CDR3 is TGTGCCAGCAGCTTATCGGGGACAGGGCGCACAGATACGCAGTATTTT.

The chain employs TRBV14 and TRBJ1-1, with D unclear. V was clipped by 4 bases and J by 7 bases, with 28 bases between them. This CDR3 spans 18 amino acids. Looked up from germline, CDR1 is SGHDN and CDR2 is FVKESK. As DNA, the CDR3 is TGTGCCAGCAGCCCGGGAAGGGAACGGACGGCCTTTTTCAGTGAAGCTTTCTTT. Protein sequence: CASSPGRERTAFFSEAFF.

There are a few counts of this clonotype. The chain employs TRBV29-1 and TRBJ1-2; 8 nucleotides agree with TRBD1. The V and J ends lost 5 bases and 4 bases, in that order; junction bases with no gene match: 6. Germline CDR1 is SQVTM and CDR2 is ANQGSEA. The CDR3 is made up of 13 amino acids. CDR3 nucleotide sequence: TGCAGCGTTCAACAGGGGGGCCTCTATGGCTACACCTTC. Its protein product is CSVQQGGLYGYTF.

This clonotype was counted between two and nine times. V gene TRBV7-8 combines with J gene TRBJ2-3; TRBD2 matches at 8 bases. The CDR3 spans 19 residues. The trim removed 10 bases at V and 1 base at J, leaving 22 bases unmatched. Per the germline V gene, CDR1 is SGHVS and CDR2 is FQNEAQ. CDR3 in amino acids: CATELRVAGTGVRTDTQYF. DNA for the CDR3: TGTGCCACCGAGCTTAGGGTAGCGGGGACCGGGGTGCGCACAGATACGCAGTATTTT.

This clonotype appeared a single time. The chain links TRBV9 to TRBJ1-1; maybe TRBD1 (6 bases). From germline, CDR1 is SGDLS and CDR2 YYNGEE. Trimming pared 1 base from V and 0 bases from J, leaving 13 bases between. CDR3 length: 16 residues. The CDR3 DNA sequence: TGTGCCAGCAGCGTAAAGCCCACAGGGCTGAACACTGAAGCTTTCTTT. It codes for CASSVKPTGLNTEAFF.

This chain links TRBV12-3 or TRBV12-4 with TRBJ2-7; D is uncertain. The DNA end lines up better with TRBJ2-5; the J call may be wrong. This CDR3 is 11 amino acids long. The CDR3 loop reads CASNRLETQYF. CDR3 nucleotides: TGTGCCAGCAACCGGTTAGAGACCCAGTACTTC.

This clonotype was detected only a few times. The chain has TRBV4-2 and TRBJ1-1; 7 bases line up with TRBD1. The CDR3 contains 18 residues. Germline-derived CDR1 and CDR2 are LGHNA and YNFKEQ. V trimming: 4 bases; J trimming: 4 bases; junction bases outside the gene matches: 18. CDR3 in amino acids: CASSRIAGTANRATEAFF. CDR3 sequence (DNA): TGTGCCAGCAGCCGAATTGCCGGGACAGCGAACCGAGCCACTGAAGCTTTCTTT.

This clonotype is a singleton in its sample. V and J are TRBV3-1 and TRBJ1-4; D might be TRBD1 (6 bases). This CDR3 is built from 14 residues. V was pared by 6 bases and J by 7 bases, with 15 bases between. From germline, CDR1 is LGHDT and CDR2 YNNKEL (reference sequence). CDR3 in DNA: TGTGCCAGCAGGCCGAACAGGGTATCTGAAAAACTGTTTTTT. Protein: CASRPNRVSEKLFF. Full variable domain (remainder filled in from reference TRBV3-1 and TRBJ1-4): DTAVSQTPKYLVTQMGNDKSIKCEQNLGHDTMYWYKQDSKKFLKIMFSYNNKELIINETVPNRFSPKSPDKAHLNLHINSLELGDSAVYFCASRPNRVSEKLFFGSGTQLSVL.

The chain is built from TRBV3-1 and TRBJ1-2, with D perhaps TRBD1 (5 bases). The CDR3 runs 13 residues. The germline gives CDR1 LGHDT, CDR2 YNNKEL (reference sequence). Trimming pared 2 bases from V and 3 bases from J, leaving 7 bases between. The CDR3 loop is CASSQRTHYGYTF. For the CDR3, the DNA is TGTGCCAGCAGCCAAAGGACACACTATGGCTACACCTTC.

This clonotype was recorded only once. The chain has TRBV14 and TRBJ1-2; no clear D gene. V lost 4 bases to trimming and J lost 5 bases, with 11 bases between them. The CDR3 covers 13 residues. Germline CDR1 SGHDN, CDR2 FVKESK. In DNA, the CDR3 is TGTGCCAGCAGCCCCATGCAGGAGTATGGCTACACCTTC. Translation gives CASSPMQEYGYTF.

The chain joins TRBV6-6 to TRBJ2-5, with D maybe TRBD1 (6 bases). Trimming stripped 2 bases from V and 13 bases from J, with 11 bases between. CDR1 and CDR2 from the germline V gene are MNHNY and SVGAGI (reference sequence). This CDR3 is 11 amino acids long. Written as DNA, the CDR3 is TGTGCCAGCAGTTACAACAGGGATCCGTACTTC. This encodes CASSYNRDPYF.

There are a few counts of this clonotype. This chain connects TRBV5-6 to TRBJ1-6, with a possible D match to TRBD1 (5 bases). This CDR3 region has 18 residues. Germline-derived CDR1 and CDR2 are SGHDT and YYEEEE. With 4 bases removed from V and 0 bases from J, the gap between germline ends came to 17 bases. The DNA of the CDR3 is TGTGCCAGCAGCGCCCCGGGACGGACGAGCTCCTATAATTCACCCCTCCACTTT. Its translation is CASSAPGRTSSYNSPLHF. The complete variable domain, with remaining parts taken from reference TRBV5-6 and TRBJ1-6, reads DAGVTQSPTHLIKTRGQQVTLRCSPKSGHDTVSWYQQALGQGPQFIFQYYEEEERQRGNFPDRFSGHQFPNYSSELNVNALLLGDSALYLCASSAPGRTSSYNSPLHFGNGTRLTVT.

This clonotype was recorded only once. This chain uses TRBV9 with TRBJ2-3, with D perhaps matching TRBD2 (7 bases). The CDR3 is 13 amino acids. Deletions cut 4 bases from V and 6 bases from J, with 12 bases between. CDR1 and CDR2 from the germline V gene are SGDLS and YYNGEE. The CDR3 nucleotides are TGTGCCAGCAGCCCGACGGGGGGCGATACGCAGTATTTT. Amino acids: CASSPTGGDTQYF.

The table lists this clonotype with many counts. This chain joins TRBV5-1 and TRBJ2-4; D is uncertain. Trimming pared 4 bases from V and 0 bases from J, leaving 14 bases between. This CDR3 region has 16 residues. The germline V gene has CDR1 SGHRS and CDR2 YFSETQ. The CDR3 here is CASSPSPLIAKNIQYF. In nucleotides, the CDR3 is TGCGCCAGCAGCCCTTCTCCACTAATAGCCAAAAACATTCAGTACTTC.

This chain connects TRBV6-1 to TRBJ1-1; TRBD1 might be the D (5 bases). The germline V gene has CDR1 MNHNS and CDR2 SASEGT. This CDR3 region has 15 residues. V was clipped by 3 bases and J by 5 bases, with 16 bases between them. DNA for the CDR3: TGTGCCAGCAGTGATGGTGGGGGGGTTGGGACTGAAGCTTTCTTT. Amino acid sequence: CASSDGGGVGTEAFF.

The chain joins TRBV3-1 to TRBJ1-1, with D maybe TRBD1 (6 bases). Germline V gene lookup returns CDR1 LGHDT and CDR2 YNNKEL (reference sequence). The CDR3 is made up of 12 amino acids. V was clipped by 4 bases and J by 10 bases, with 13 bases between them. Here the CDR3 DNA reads TGTGCCAGCAGCCTCGAGGGGGGGGGAGCTTTCTTT. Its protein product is CASSLEGGGAFF. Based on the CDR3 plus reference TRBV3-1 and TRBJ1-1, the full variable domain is DTAVSQTPKYLVTQMGNDKSIKCEQNLGHDTMYWYKQDSKKFLKIMFSYNNKELIINETVPNRFSPKSPDKAHLNLHINSLELGDSAVYFCASSLEGGGAFFGQGTRLTVV.

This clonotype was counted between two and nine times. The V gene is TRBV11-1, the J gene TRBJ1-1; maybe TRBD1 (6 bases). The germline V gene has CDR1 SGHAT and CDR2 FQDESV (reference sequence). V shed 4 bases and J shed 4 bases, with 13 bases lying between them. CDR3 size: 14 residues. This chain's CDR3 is CASSSRGRTTEAFF. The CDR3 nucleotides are TGTGCCAGCAGCTCCAGGGGTAGGACCACTGAAGCTTTCTTT.

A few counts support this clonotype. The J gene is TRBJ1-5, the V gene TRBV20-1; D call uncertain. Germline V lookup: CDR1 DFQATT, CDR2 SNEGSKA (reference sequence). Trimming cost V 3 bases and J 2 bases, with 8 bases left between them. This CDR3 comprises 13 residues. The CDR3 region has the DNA TGCAGTGCTAGGAGGACGGGCAATCAGCCCCAGCATTTT. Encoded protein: CSARRTGNQPQHF.

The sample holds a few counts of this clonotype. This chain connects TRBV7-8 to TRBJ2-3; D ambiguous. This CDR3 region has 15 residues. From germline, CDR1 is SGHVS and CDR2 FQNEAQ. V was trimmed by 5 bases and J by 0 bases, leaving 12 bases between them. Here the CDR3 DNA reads TGTGCCAGCAGCCCTACCCGTACTAGCACAGATACGCAGTATTTT. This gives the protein CASSPTRTSTDTQYF.

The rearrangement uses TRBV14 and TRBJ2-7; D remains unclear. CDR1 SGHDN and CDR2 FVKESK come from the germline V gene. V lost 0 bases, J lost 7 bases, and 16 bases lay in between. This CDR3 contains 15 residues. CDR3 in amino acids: CASSQDQLYHWEQYF. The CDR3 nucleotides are TGTGCCAGCAGCCAAGATCAACTCTACCACTGGGAGCAGTACTTC.

The CDR3 coding sequence is TGTGCCAGCAGCTCGTTCGACGGATCCTACGAGCAGTACTTC. This codes for CASSSFDGSYEQYF. The chain couples TRBV5-6 to TRBJ2-7; no clear D. The CDR3 runs 14 residues. The germline CDR1 and CDR2 sequences are SGHDT and YYEEEE. Trimming left V 3 bases short and J 1 base short, with 11 bases between.

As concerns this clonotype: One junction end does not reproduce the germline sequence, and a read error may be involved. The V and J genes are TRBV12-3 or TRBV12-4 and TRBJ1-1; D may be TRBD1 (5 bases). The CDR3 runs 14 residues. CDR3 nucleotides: TGTGCCAGCAGACCCCCTGGGGGGAACTCTGAAGCTTTCTTT. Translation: CASRPPGGNSEAFF.

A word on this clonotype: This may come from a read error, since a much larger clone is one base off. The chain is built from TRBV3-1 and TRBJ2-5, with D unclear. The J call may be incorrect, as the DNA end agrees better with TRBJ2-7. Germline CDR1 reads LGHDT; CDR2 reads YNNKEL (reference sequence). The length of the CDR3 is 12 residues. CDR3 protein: CASSHENYEQYF. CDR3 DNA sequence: TGTGCCAGCAGCCATGAAAACTACGAGCAGTACTTC.

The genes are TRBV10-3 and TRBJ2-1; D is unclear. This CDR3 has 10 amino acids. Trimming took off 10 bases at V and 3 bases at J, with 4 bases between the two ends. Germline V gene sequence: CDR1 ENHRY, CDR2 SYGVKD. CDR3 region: CARNYNEQFF. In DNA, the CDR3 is TGTGCCAGAAACTACAATGAGCAGTTCTTC.

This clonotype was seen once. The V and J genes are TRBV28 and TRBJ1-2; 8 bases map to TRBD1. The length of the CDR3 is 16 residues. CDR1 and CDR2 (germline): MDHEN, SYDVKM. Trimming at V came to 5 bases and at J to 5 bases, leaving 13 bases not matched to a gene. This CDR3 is CASSPGTGPDGYGYTF. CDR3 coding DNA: TGTGCCAGCAGTCCCGGGACAGGCCCTGATGGGTATGGCTACACCTTC.

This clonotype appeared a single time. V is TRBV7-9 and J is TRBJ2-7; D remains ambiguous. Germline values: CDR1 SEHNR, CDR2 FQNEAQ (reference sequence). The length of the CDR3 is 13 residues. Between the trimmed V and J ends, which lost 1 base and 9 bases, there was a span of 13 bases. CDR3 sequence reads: CASSLDVVHTQYF. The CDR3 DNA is TGTGCCAGCAGCTTAGATGTCGTACACACGCAGTACTTC.

DNA for the CDR3: TGCAGCGTTGAAATCTGGACCTACAATGAGCAGTTCTTC. Protein: CSVEIWTYNEQFF. This chain links TRBV29-1 with TRBJ2-1; no reliable D call. The V gene lost 2 bases and the J gene lost 2 bases, with 7 bases spanning the gap. Germline CDR1 SQVTM, CDR2 ANQGSEA. The CDR3 has 13 amino acids.

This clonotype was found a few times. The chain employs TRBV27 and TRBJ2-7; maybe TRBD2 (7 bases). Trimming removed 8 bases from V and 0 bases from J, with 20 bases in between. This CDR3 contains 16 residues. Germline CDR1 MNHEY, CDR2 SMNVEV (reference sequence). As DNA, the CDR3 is TGTGCCAGCGCATTCGAGGGGGGGGTTAACTCCTACGAGCAGTACTTC. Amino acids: CASAFEGGVNSYEQYF.

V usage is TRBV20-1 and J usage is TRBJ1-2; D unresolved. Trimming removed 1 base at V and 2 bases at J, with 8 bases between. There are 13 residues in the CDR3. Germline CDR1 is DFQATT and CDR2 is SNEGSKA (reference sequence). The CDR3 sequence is CSARVPGNYGYTF. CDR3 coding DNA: TGCAGTGCTAGAGTACCAGGAAACTATGGCTACACCTTC.

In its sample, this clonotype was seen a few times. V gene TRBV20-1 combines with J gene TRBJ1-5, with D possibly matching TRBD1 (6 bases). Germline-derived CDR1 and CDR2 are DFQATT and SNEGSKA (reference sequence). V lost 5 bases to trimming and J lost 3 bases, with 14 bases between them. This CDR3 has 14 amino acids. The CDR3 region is CSAPDSRTNQPQHF. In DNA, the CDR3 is TGCAGTGCTCCGGACAGCAGAACCAATCAGCCCCAGCATTTT.

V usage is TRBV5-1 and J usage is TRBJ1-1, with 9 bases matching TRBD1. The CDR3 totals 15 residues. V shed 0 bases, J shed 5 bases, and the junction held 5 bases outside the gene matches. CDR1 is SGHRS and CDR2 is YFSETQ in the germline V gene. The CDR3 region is CASSLERTGDTEAFF. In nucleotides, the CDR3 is TGCGCCAGCAGCTTGGAGAGGACAGGGGATACTGAAGCTTTCTTT.

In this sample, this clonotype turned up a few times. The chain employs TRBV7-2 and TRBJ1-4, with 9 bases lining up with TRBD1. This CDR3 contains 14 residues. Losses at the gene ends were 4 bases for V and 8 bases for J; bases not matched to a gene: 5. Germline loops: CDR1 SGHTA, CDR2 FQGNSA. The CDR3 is CASSWTGVGEKLFF. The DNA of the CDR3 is TGTGCCAGCAGCTGGACAGGGGTTGGCGAAAAACTGTTTTTT. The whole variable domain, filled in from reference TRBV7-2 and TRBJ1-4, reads GAGVSQSPSNKVTEKGKDVELRCDPISGHTALYWYRQSLGQGLEFLIYFQGNSAPDKSGLPSDRFSAERTGGSVSTLTIQRTQQEDSAVYLCASSWTGVGEKLFFGSGTQLSVL.